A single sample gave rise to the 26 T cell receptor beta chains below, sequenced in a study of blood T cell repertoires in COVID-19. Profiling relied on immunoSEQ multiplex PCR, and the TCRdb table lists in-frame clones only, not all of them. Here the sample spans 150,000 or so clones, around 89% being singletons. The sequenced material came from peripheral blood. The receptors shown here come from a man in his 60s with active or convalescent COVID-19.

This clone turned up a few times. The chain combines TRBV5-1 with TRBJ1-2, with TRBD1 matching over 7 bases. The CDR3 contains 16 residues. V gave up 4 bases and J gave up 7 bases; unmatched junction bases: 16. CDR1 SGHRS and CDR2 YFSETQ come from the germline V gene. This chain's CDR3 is CASSPGVTGKVGGYTF. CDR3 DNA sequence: TGCGCCAGCAGCCCTGGCGTGACAGGGAAAGTTGGTGGCTACACCTTC.

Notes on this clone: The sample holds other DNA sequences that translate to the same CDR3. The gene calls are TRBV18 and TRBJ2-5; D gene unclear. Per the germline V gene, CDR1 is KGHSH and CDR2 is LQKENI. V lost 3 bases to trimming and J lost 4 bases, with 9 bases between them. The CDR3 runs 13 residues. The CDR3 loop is CASSPGLGETQYF. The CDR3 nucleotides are TGTGCCAGCTCACCCGGCCTAGGAGAGACCCAGTACTTC.

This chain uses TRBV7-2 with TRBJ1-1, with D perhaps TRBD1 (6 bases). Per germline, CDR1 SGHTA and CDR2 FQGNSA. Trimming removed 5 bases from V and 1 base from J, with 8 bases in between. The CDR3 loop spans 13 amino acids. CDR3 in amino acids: CASSAQGNTEAFF. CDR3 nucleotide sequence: TGTGCCAGCAGCGCACAGGGGAACACTGAAGCTTTCTTT.

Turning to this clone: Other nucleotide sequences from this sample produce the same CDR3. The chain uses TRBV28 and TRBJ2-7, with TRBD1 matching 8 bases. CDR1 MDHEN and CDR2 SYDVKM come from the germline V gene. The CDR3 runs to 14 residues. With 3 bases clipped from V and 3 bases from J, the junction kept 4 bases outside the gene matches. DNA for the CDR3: TGTGCCAGCAGTTTTTCAGGGGGCGGCTACGAGCAGTACTTC. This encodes CASSFSGGGYEQYF.

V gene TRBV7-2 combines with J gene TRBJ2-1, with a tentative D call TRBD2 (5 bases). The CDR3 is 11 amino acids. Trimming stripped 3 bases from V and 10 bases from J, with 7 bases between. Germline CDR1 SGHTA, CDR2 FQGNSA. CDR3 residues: CASSFRGEQFF. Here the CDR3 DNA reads TGTGCCAGCAGCTTCCGAGGGGAGCAGTTCTTC. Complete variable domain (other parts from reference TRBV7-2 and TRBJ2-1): GAGVSQSPSNKVTEKGKDVELRCDPISGHTALYWYRQSLGQGLEFLIYFQGNSAPDKSGLPSDRFSAERTGGSVSTLTIQRTQQEDSAVYLCASSFRGEQFFGPGTRLTVL.

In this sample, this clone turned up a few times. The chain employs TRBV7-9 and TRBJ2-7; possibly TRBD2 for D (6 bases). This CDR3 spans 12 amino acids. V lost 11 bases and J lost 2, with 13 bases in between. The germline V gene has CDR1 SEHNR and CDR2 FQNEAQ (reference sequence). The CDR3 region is CAGGTGAYEQYF. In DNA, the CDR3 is TGTGCCGGGGGGACGGGCGCCTACGAGCAGTACTTC.

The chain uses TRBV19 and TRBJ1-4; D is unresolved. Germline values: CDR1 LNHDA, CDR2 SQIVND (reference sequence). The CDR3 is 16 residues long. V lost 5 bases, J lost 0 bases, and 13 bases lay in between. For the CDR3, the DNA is TGTGCCAGTAGTTCTGGCCTGATTGCAACTAATGAAAAACTGTTTTTT. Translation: CASSSGLIATNEKLFF.

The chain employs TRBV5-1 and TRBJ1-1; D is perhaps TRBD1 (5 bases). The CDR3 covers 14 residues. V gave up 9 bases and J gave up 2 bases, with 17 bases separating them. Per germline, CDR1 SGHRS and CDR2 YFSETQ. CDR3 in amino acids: CATSRGVENTEAFF. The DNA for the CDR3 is TGCGCCACCTCACGGGGGGTGGAAAACACTGAAGCTTTCTTT.

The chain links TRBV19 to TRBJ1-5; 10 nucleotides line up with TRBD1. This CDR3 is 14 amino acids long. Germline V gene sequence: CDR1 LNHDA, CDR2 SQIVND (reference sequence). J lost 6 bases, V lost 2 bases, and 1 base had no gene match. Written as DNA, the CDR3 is TGTGCCAGTAGTATACGGGACAGGGGTCAGCCCCAGCATTTT. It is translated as CASSIRDRGQPQHF.

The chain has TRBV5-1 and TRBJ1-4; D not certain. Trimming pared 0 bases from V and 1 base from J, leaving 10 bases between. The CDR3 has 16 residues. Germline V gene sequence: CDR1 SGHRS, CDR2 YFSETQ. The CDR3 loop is CASSLGIGGTNEKLFF. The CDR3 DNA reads TGCGCCAGCAGCTTGGGAATTGGAGGAACTAATGAAAAACTGTTTTTT.

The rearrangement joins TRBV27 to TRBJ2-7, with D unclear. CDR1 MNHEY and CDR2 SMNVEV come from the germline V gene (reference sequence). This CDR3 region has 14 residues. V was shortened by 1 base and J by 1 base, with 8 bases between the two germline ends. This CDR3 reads CASSLLGRSYEQYF. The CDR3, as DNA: TGTGCCAGCAGTTTATTGGGCAGGTCCTACGAGCAGTACTTC.

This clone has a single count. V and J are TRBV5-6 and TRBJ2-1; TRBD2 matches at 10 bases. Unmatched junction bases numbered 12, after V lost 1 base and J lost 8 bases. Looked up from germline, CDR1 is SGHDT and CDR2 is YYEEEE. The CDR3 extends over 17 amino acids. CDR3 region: CASSLLSLAGDGDEQFF. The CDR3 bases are TGTGCCAGCAGCTTGTTGTCGCTAGCGGGAGATGGGGATGAGCAGTTCTTC.

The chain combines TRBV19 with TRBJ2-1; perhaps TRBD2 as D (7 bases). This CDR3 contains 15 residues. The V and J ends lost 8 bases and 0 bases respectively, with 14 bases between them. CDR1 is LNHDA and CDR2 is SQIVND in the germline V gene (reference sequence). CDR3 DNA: TGTGCCAGTTCTTTGGGGGGGCTCTCCTACAATGAGCAGTTCTTC. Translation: CASSLGGLSYNEQFF. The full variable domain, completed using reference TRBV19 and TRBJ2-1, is DGGITQSPKYLFRKEGQNVTLSCEQNLNHDAMYWYRQDPGQGLRLIYYSQIVNDFQKGDIAEGYSVSREKKESFPLTVTSAQKNPTAFYLCASSLGGLSYNEQFFGPGTRLTVL.

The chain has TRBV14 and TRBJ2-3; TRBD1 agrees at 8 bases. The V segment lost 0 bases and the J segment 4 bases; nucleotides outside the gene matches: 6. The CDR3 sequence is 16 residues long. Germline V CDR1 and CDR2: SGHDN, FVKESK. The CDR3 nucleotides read TGTGCCAGCAGCCAAGACTGGACAGGGTACGCAGATACGCAGTATTTT. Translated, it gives CASSQDWTGYADTQYF.

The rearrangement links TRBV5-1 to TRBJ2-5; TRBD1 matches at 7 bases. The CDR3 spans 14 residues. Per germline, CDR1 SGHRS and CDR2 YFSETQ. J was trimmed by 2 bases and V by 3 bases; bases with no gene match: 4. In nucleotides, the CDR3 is TGCGCCAGCAGCTGGAAGACAGGGCAAGAGACCCAGTACTTC. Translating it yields CASSWKTGQETQYF.

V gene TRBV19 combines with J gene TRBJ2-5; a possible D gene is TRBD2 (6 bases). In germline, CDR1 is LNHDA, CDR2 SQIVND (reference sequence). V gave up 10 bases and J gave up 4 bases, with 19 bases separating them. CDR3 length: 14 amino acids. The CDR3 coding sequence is TGTGCCACGCGAGAAGGCGGGGCTGGAGAGACCCAGTACTTC. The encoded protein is CATREGGAGETQYF. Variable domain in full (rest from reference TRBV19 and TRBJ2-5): DGGITQSPKYLFRKEGQNVTLSCEQNLNHDAMYWYRQDPGQGLRLIYYSQIVNDFQKGDIAEGYSVSREKKESFPLTVTSAQKNPTAFYLCATREGGAGETQYFGPGTRLLVL.

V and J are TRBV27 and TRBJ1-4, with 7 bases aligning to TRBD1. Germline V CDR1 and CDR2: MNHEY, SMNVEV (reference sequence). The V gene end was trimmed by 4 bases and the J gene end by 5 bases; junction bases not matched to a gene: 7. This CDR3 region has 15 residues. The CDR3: CASSSRDSYNEKLFF. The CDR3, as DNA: TGTGCCAGCAGTTCCCGGGACAGTTACAATGAAAAACTGTTTTTT.

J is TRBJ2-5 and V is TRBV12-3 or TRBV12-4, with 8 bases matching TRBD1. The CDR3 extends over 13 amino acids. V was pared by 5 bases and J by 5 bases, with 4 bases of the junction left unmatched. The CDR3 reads CASSPRQGETQYF. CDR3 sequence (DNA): TGTGCCAGCAGTCCCCGACAGGGGGAGACCCAGTACTTC.

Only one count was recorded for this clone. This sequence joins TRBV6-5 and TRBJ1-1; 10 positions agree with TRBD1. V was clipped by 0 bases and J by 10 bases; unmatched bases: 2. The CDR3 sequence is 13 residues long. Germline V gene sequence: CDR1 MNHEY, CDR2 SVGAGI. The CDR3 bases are TGTGCCAGCAGTTACTCGGACAGGGGGTCAGCTTTCTTT. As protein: CASSYSDRGSAFF.

The CDR3 nucleotides read TGTGCCAGCTCACCACTCCAGGCTAGCGGGAGAGATTTAGATACGCAGTATTTT. Encoded protein: CASSPLQASGRDLDTQYF. The chain uses TRBV18 and TRBJ2-3, with TRBD2 identical over 10 bases. With 1 base clipped from V and 5 bases from J, the junction kept 12 bases outside the gene matches. The CDR3 length is 18 residues. Germline lookup yields CDR1 KGHSH and CDR2 LQKENI.

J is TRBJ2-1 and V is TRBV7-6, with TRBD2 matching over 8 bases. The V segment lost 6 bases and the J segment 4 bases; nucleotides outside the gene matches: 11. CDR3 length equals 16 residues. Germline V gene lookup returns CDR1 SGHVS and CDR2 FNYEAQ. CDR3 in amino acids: CASRPSREGFYNEQFF. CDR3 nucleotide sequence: TGTGCCAGCAGGCCTTCCCGGGAGGGTTTTTACAATGAGCAGTTCTTC.

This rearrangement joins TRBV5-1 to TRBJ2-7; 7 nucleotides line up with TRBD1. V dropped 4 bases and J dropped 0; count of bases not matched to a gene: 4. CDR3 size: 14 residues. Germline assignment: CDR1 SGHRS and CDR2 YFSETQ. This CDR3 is CASSTGTASYEQYF. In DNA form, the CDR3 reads TGCGCCAGCAGCACCGGGACAGCCTCCTACGAGCAGTACTTC.

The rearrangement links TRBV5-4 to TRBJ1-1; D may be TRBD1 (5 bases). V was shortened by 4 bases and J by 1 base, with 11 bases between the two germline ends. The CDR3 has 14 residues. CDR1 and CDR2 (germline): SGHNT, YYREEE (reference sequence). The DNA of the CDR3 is TGTGCCAGCAGCCTAGGGGTCCGGAACACTGAAGCTTTCTTT. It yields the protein CASSLGVRNTEAFF.

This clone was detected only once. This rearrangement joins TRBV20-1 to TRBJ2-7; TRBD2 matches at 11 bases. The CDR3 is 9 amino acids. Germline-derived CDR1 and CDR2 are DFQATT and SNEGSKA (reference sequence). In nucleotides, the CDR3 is TGCAGCATAGCGGGAGGGCGGTACTTC. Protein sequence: CSIAGGRYF.

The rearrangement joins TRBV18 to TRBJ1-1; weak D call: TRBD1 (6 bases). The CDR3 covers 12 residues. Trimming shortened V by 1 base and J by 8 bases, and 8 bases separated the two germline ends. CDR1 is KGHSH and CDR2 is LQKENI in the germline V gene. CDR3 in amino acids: CASSPLGTEAFF. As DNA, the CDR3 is TGTGCCAGCTCACCACTCGGGACAGAAGCTTTCTTT.

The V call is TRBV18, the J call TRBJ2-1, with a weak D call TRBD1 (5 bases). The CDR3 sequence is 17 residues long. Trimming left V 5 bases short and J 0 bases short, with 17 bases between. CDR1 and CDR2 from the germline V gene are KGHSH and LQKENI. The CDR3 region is CASSTDSPLSSYNEQFF. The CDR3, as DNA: TGTGCCAGCTCAACTGACAGCCCCCTCAGCTCCTACAATGAGCAGTTCTTC.